This entry lists 3 T cell receptor beta chains sequenced from one sample in a study of shared T cell receptors in the human thymus (dated by TCRdb to about 2021). Receptor libraries were prepared by the immunoSEQ multiplex PCR assay. Sourced from immuneACCESS, this table was stored by TCRdb with only in-frame sequences that have V and J called. A share of the clones is absent; for the studies checked, an unresolved V gene accounts for under half, and the remainder has no known explanation. Present in this sample are hundreds of thousands of clones, around 87% of which were seen just once. Clones ranked in the top ten supply about 0.01% of the sample. Another study also made use of these data, one on human thymus T cells.

The source material was thymocytes. The receptors shown here come from a boy under two years old with a congenital heart defect. Donor details come from another sample of the same person, matched by shared clones.

J is TRBJ2-7 and V is TRBV28, with a possible D match to TRBD2 (6 bases). The V end lost 2 bases, the J end lost 0 bases, and 8 bases lay between the germline ends. This CDR3 has 14 amino acids. Germline-derived CDR1 and CDR2 are MDHEN and SYDVKM. The CDR3 loop reads CASSLGTDSYEQYF. The DNA of the CDR3 is TGTGCCAGCAGTTTAGGGACTGACTCCTACGAGCAGTACTTC.

The chain has TRBV4-3 and TRBJ2-1; TRBD2 matches 8 bases. Germline loops: CDR1 LGHNA, CDR2 YSLEER. Trimming cost V 3 bases and J 5 bases; bases outside gene matches: 6. The CDR3 has 15 amino acids. CDR3 region: CASSHRLASNNEQFF. In DNA form, the CDR3 reads TGCGCCAGCAGCCACCGACTAGCGTCTAACAATGAGCAGTTCTTC.

The V and J genes are TRBV9 and TRBJ2-1; 11 bases match TRBD2. Trimming removed 3 bases from V and 3 bases from J; junction bases left unmatched: 5. The CDR3 is 16 amino acids. CDR1 is SGDLS and CDR2 is YYNGEE in the germline V gene. Written as DNA, the CDR3 is TGTGCCAGCAGCGGCATAGCGGGAGGGGGCTACAATGAGCAGTTCTTC. This gives the protein CASSGIAGGGYNEQFF.